The present T cell receptor (beta chain) was sequenced within a study of T cells in women clearing cervical HPV infection. At the level of the study: Case blood was drawn when the lesion was first found; control blood after infection became undetectable. For cases, blood was sampled a median 149 days after lesion detection, interquartile range about 80 to 220 days. Study outcomes and limitations: Effector/memory and HPV-specific T cells were not isolated, and association timing is unknown.

Using immunoSEQ multiplex PCR, the repertoire was profiled, and TCRdb retains in-frame clones only, with some absent. This sample contains about 15,000 clones. In the case of this clone: What it recognizes is unknown. The read terminates 3 residues before the CDR3 end, so the remaining end is supplied by the germline J gene.

CDR3 length equals 14 residues. From germline, CDR1 is SGHRS and CDR2 YFSETQ. HPV was found by MY09/MY11 PCR and dot-blot genotyping. The chain combines TRBV5-1 with TRBJ1-4, with 8 bases fitting TRBD1. Specimen: blood buffy coat. This clonotype originated in a woman between 18 and 70 years old with a cervical HPV16 infection that either progressed to CIN3+ or cleared (not recorded which). The CDR3 region is CASSLDRGFSPLFF. CDR3 DNA (partial): TGCGCCAGCAGCTTGGACAGGGGGTTCTCACCA.